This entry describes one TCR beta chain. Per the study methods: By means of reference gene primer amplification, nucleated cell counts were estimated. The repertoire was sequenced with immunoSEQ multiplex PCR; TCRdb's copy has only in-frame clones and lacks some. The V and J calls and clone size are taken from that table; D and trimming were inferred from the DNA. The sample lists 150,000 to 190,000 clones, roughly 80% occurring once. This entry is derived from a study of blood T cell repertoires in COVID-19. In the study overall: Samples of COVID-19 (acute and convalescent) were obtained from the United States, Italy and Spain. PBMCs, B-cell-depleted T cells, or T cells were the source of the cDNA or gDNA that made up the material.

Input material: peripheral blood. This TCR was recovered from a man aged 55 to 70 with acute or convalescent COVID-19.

In DNA form, the CDR3 reads TGTGCCAGCAGTTACTCCGGCAGGGGGCGTGAGCAGTACTTC. This translates into CASSYSGRGREQYF. The V call is TRBV6-2 or TRBV6-3, the J call TRBJ2-7, with TRBD1 matching 8 bases. CDR1 is MNHEY and CDR2 is SVGEGT in the germline V gene. V lost 0 bases to trimming and J lost 7 bases; unmatched junction nucleotides: 5. The CDR3 length is 14 residues.